These 2 T cell receptor beta chains were all obtained from the same sample, sequenced in a study of shared clonotypes between healthy human individuals. Method: immunoSEQ multiplex PCR; TCRdb's copy keeps in-frame clones and lacks some. This sample has roughly 2,300,000 clones, with roughly 92% found just once. The sequencing input was naive CD4+ T cells from PBMCs. Documented subset: CD45RA+ positively selected. The source of these receptors is a man aged 18 to 30 in good health. Some clones in this sample may be carry-over from other donors' samples.

The chain is built from TRBV4-3 and TRBJ2-7, with a weak D call TRBD1 (6 bases). V was trimmed by 3 bases and J by 4 bases, leaving 13 bases between them. Germline loops: CDR1 LGHNA, CDR2 YSLEER. The CDR3 extends over 14 amino acids. CDR3 region: CASSQRIQGYEQYF. Here the CDR3 DNA reads TGCGCCAGCAGCCAGAGGATACAGGGATACGAGCAGTACTTC.

Comment on this clone: Other DNA sequences in this specimen translate into the identical CDR3. This rearrangement joins TRBV28 to TRBJ1-5; TRBD1 matches at 9 bases. V was clipped by 2 bases and J by 7 bases; unmatched bases: 6. This CDR3 region has 15 residues. Germline values: CDR1 MDHEN, CDR2 SYDVKM. CDR3 amino acids: CASSLRTGVGQPQHF. Written as DNA, the CDR3 is TGTGCCAGCAGTTTAAGGACAGGGGTAGGGCAGCCCCAGCATTTT.